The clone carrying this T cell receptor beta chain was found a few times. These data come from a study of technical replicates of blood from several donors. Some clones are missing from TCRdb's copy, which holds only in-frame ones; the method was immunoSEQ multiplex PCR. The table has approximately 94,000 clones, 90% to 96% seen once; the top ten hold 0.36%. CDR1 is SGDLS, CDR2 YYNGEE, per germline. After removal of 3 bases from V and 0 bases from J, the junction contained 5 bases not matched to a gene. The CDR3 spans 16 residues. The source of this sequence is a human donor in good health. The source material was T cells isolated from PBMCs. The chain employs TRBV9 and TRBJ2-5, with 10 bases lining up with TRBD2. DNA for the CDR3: TGTGCCAGCAGCGGTTTACTAGCGGGGTACCAAGAGACCCAGTACTTC. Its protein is CASSGLLAGYQETQYF.